This TCR beta chain derives from a study of regulatory T cells in long-lasting Graves disease. Study results and limitations: Between persistent patients, fewer than 3,500 public clonotypes were shared, exceeding the roughly 940 shared between new patients.

This clonotype has a handful of counts. Antigen: not known. Researchers made TCR beta libraries by using iRepertoire HTBI primers and running Arm-PCR on CDR3 regions. TCRdb re-called the multiplex PCR reads with MiXCR, one entry per CDR3 protein. The sample comprises more than 300,000 distinct CDR3 sequences, approximately 12% of which are singletons, and 15% to 20% rests with the top ten. Germline CDR1 GTSNPN, CDR2 SVGIG (reference sequence). The ends were cut back, 5 bases at V and 5 bases at J, with 15 bases in the middle. This CDR3 spans 13 amino acids. The sample's time point: newly diagnosed GD, antithyroid drugs for less than 3 months. The TCR library was made from RNA that had been extracted from PBMCs in TRIzol. These records were also assigned to another study, of T cells in Graves' hyperthyroidism and ophthalmopathy. As that report states: TCR CDR3 regions were first amplified by RT-PCR with HTBI primers.

The chain couples TRBV30 to TRBJ1-1; possibly TRBD1 for D (5 bases). The input for sequencing was peripheral blood mononuclear cells (PBMCs), taken at new diagnosis, from a patient treated with antithyroid drugs. This receptor was taken from a young woman with Graves disease. Here the CDR3 DNA reads TGTGCCTGGGTTCGTAACGGGGGAACTGAAGCTTTCTTT. This encodes CAWVRNGGTEAFF.